The next 20 T cell receptor beta chains were all read from a single sample in a study of blood T cell repertoires in COVID-19. Assay: immunoSEQ multiplex PCR; the TCRdb copy retains only in-frame clones and omits some. Among fewer than 700,000 clones, about 89% were seen once, and the ten largest hold about 8%. Source material: peripheral blood. These receptors came from a woman aged 50 to 60 with COVID-19, enrolled during active disease.

This clone appeared a few times. The chain employs TRBV19 and TRBJ1-1; no clear D. Germline V lookup: CDR1 LNHDA, CDR2 SQIVND (reference sequence). This CDR3 has 16 residues. V was shortened by 3 bases and J by 4 bases, with 18 bases between the two germline ends. This CDR3 reads CASSIHRQTSSTEAFF. The CDR3, as DNA: TGTGCCAGTAGTATCCATCGGCAGACCTCTAGCACTGAAGCTTTCTTT.

This clone has just one count. The chain employs TRBV6-5 and TRBJ1-1, with 9 bases fitting TRBD1. Trimming cost V 8 bases and J 4 bases; bases outside gene matches: 11. The CDR3 spans 15 residues. CDR1 is MNHEY, CDR2 SVGAGI, per germline. The CDR3 nucleotides read TGTGCCAGCCCTCGACAGGGGGGACGGTCCACTGAAGCTTTCTTT. Amino acid sequence: CASPRQGGRSTEAFF.

This chain uses TRBV28 with TRBJ1-2; no definite D call. V lost 1 base and J lost 7, with 13 bases in between. Germline CDR1 MDHEN, CDR2 SYDVKM. This CDR3 has 14 amino acids. The CDR3 nucleotides are TGTGCCAGCAGTTTATCCCTGCCTATTGTTGGCTACACCTTC. This codes for CASSLSLPIVGYTF.

This chain's CDR3 is CASSLDRAENTEAFF. CDR3 DNA sequence: TGTGCCAGCAGCCTGGACAGGGCGGAGAACACTGAAGCTTTCTTT. The chain couples TRBV13 to TRBJ1-1; 8 positions match TRBD1. From germline, CDR1 is PRHDT and CDR2 FYEKMQ (reference sequence). V lost 5 bases to trimming and J lost 1 base; unmatched junction nucleotides: 6. The CDR3 is 15 residues long.

The chain combines TRBV6-5 with TRBJ1-5; possibly TRBD1 for D (6 bases). The CDR3 has 16 residues. Germline V lookup: CDR1 MNHEY, CDR2 SVGAGI. Trimming pared 4 bases from V and 1 base from J, leaving 14 bases between. CDR3 protein: CASSSLGGGSNQPQHF. Written as DNA, the CDR3 is TGTGCCAGCAGTTCCCTGGGGGGGGGCAGCAATCAGCCCCAGCATTTT.

The V and J genes are TRBV3-1 (or the pseudogene TRBV3-2) and TRBJ2-5; TRBD2 agrees at 9 bases. Germline CDR1 is LGHDT and CDR2 is YNNKEL (reference sequence). This CDR3 contains 15 residues. Unmatched junction bases numbered 4, after V lost 2 bases and J lost 3 bases. The CDR3, as DNA: TGTGCCAGCAGCCAAACTAGCGGGCCTGAAGAGACCCAGTACTTC. It specifies CASSQTSGPEETQYF.

The chain combines TRBV15 with TRBJ2-1; 7 positions agree with TRBD2. The trim removed 0 bases at V and 2 bases at J, leaving 7 bases unmatched. CDR1 LNHNV and CDR2 YYDKDF come from the germline V gene (reference sequence). The CDR3 totals 17 residues. The DNA for the CDR3 is TGTGCCACCAGCAGAGAGGCAGCGGGGATAGCCTACAATGAGCAGTTCTTC. It specifies CATSREAAGIAYNEQFF.

The genes are TRBV28 and TRBJ2-1; D perhaps matches TRBD2 (6 bases). V was clipped by 7 bases and J by 8 bases, with 12 bases between them. The CDR3 totals 12 residues. Germline V lookup: CDR1 MDHEN, CDR2 SYDVKM. CDR3 sequence reads: CASTTGEDEQFF. The CDR3 nucleotides read TGTGCCAGCACTACCGGGGAGGATGAGCAGTTCTTC.

V is TRBV3-1 (or the pseudogene TRBV3-2) and J is TRBJ1-3; D may be TRBD1 (6 bases). V dropped 3 bases and J dropped 8 bases, with 8 bases sitting between them. From germline, CDR1 is LGHDT and CDR2 YNNKEL (reference sequence). This CDR3 is built from 12 residues. DNA of the CDR3: TGTGCCAGCAGCCAGGGGGCTGACACCATATATTTT. It specifies CASSQGADTIYF.

The J gene is TRBJ2-3, the V gene TRBV4-1; 8 bases line up with TRBD2. CDR1 MGHRA and CDR2 YSYEKL come from the germline V gene. After removal of 1 base from V and 2 bases from J, the junction contained 11 bases not matched to a gene. The CDR3 is 18 amino acids. In DNA form, the CDR3 reads TGCGCCAGCAGCCAAGGACTCGCGGGGGGATCCCCCACAGATACGCAGTATTTT. Amino acids: CASSQGLAGGSPTDTQYF.

V and J are TRBV20-1 and TRBJ1-5; 8 nucleotides agree with TRBD1. The V gene's germline CDR1 is DFQATT and CDR2 SNEGSKA (reference sequence). The CDR3 extends over 17 amino acids. J was trimmed by 4 bases and V by 3 bases; bases with no gene match: 14. This CDR3 is CSASSTAGGRRNQPQHF. DNA for the CDR3: TGCAGTGCTAGTTCAACAGCAGGGGGCCGTAGGAATCAGCCCCAGCATTTT.

The rearrangement uses TRBV19 and TRBJ1-1, with TRBD1 matching 9 bases. Germline V gene lookup returns CDR1 LNHDA and CDR2 SQIVND (reference sequence). Unmatched junction bases numbered 9, after V lost 3 bases and J lost 4 bases. CDR3 length: 16 residues. The CDR3: CASSIRTGEISTEAFF. The CDR3 coding sequence is TGTGCCAGTAGTATTAGGACAGGGGAAATCTCCACTGAAGCTTTCTTT.

V is TRBV12-3 or TRBV12-4 and J is TRBJ2-7; D call uncertain. The CDR3 loop spans 11 amino acids. V was clipped by 6 bases and J by 6 bases, with 9 bases between them. The chain's CDR3 is CASRQVGEQYF. The CDR3 DNA reads as TGTGCCAGCAGGCAGGTAGGCGAGCAGTACTTC.

This clone was seen just once. The V call is TRBV10-3, the J call TRBJ2-7; tentatively, D is TRBD1 (6 bases). Germline values: CDR1 ENHRY, CDR2 SYGVKD. Deletions cut 4 bases from V and 4 bases from J, with 14 bases between. The CDR3 length is 14 residues. CDR3 nucleotides: TGTGCCATCAGTGTCGGGACCCAGGGGTACGAGCAGTACTTC. Its translation: CAISVGTQGYEQYF.

This chain connects TRBV30 to TRBJ1-1; 8 bases agree with TRBD1. V was clipped by 5 bases and J by 4 bases; unmatched bases: 15. Per germline, CDR1 GTSNPN and CDR2 SVGIG (reference sequence). The CDR3 totals 16 residues. This chain's CDR3 is CAWDLSTGQEITEAFF. CDR3 nucleotide sequence: TGTGCCTGGGATTTAAGCACGGGACAGGAAATCACTGAAGCTTTCTTT.

This clone was seen only once. The CDR3, as DNA: TGTGCCAGTAGGGATTTCGGAGAGACTGAAGCTTTCTTT. Translated, it gives CASRDFGETEAFF. The chain has TRBV19 and TRBJ1-1, with D hard to call. CDR3 size: 13 residues. The ends were cut back, 6 bases at V and 5 bases at J, with 13 bases in the middle. CDR1 is LNHDA, CDR2 SQIVND, per germline (reference sequence).

CDR3: CASSFRGAGKSTNEKLFF. Written as DNA, the CDR3 is TGTGCCAGCAGCTTCAGGGGCGCCGGTAAATCAACTAATGAAAAACTGTTTTTT. The rearrangement uses TRBV7-9 and TRBJ1-4, with D maybe TRBD1 (6 bases). CDR3 length: 18 amino acids. V lost 3 bases and J 0 bases, leaving 17 bases between the germline ends. From germline, CDR1 is SEHNR and CDR2 FQNEAQ (reference sequence).

In its sample, this clone was seen once. Within the sample, other DNA sequences also encode this same CDR3. This chain links TRBV28 with TRBJ1-2; D may be TRBD1 (6 bases). The V end lost 5 bases, the J end lost 8 bases, and 15 bases lay between the germline ends. The CDR3 covers 13 residues. CDR1 and CDR2 (germline): MDHEN, SYDVKM. CDR3 in DNA: TGTGCCAGCAGTCCTACAGGGTCTCGCGGCTACACCTTC. Translation gives CASSPTGSRGYTF.

A note on this clone: Sequence at one end of the junction differs from germline and may be a read error. This chain connects TRBV2 to TRBJ1-2; D gene unclear. Germline CDR1 is SNHLY and CDR2 is FYNNEI. This CDR3 is 12 amino acids long. The CDR3 DNA reads as TGTGCCAGCAGTGAATCAGGAATTGGTGGATTCTTC. Its translation is CASSESGIGGFF.

This sequence joins TRBV5-4 and TRBJ2-7; 8 nucleotides match TRBD1. V lost 0 bases, J lost 5 bases, and 4 bases stayed unmatched. Germline V CDR1 and CDR2: SGHNT, YYREEE (reference sequence). The CDR3 is made up of 14 amino acids. DNA of the CDR3: TGTGCCAGCAGCTTGGGGACAGGGAACGACGAGCAGTACTTC. Translating it yields CASSLGTGNDEQYF.